Listed below are T cell receptor beta chains from one sample, sequenced in a study of T-cell reconstitution after alpha-beta-depleted transplantation in children. TCRdb processed the PCR reads anew with MiXCR; each CDR3 protein has one entry. The sample has 300,000 to 400,000 distinct CDR3 sequences; around 25% are singletons. The sample in question was PBMCs, mostly from graft donor cells, obtained 180 days after TCRalphabeta/CD19-depleted stem cell transplant. These receptors were obtained from a male patient aged 10 to 17 who had a stem cell transplant for acute lymphoblastic leukemia, so the T cells may come from the graft donor. Both conserved end residues are part of each CDR3. A D gene is named only where the DNA matches it firmly. Clone size, where shown, is once, few, many, or a class for clones that have expanded.

clone size,D gene,V gene,J gene,CDR3 protein,CDR3 DNA
.,TRBD2,TRBV7-6,TRBJ2-1,CASSLPSLAGVDEQFF,TGTGCCAGCAGCTTACCATCGCTAGCGGGCGTGGATGAGCAGTTCTTC
few,TRBD1,TRBV10-3,TRBJ1-1,CAISGTGSMNTEAFF,TGTGCCATCAGTGGGACAGGGTCCATGAACACTGAAGCTTTCTTT
.,.,TRBV7-9,TRBJ2-2,CASSLALRNTGELFF,TGTGCCAGCAGCTTAGCTTTGCGGAACACCGGGGAGCTGTTTTTT
few,.,TRBV24-1,TRBJ2-5,CATSDSKYREKETQYF,TGTGCCACCAGTGACTCCAAATACAGGGAGAAAGAGACCCAGTACTTC
.,.,TRBV6-2/TRBV6-3,TRBJ2-1,CASSYPRGIGYNEQFF,TGTGCCAGCAGTTACCCTAGGGGGATTGGCTACAATGAGCAGTTCTTC
.,TRBD2,TRBV3-1,TRBJ2-5,CASSQERAAGWPGAQYF,TGTGCCAGCAGCCAAGAAAGAGCAGCGGGATGGCCTGGGGCCCAGTACTTC
.,.,TRBV7-9,TRBJ1-1,CASSFFDEAFF,TGTGCCAGCAGCTTTTTCGATGAAGCTTTCTTT
.,TRBD1,TRBV5-1,TRBJ2-1,CASSGRTGRSNEQFF,TGCGCCAGCAGCGGACGGACAGGGAGGTCCAATGAGCAGTTCTTC
.,TRBD2,TRBV10-3,TRBJ2-3,CATNVGGKDTQYF,TGTGCCACTAACGTGGGGGGGAAGGATACGCAGTATTTT
.,.,TRBV7-2,TRBJ2-5,CASSLGFRFRQETQYF,TGTGCCAGCAGCTTGGGGTTCCGATTCAGACAAGAGACCCAGTACTTC
.,TRBD2,TRBV20-1,TRBJ2-5,CSAREVGWTSGRETQYF,TGCAGTGCTAGAGAAGTAGGGTGGACTAGCGGACGAGAGACCCAGTACTTC
.,.,TRBV7-6,TRBJ1-3,CASSILAWGAGNTIYF,TGTGCCAGCAGCATTCTAGCGTGGGGGGCAGGAAACACCATATATTTT
.,TRBD2,TRBV4-1,TRBJ2-5,CASSQVAGGPGTQYF,TGCGCCAGCAGCCAAGTAGCGGGAGGGCCGGGGACCCAGTACTTC
few,TRBD2,TRBV10-1,TRBJ2-7,CASSDPLTSGTLEQYF,TGCGCCAGCAGTGACCCTCTGACTAGCGGGACACTCGAGCAGTACTTC
few,TRBD1,TRBV18,TRBJ1-3,CASSSGQVRSGNTIYF,TGTGCCAGCTCAAGTGGACAGGTTCGGTCTGGAAACACCATATATTTT
.,.,TRBV2,TRBJ2-7,CAGSGHGGHEQYF,TGTGCCGGATCGGGACATGGGGGACACGAGCAGTACTTC
.,.,TRBV7-2,TRBJ2-7,CASSWNGLKSYEQYF,TGTGCCAGCAGCTGGAATGGGCTAAAGTCCTACGAGCAGTACTTC
few,.,TRBV5-1,TRBJ1-5,CASSLGSANQPQHF,TGCGCCAGCAGCTTGGGGTCGGCCAATCAGCCCCAGCATTTT
few,.,TRBV5-1,TRBJ2-5,CASSGTQETQYF,TGCGCCAGCAGCGGTACCCAAGAGACCCAGTACTTC
few,.,TRBV11-1,TRBJ1-1,CASSLEAETGAFF,TGTGCCAGCAGCTTAGAGGCGGAGACGGGGGCTTTCTTT
many,TRBD2,TRBV12-3/TRBV12-4,TRBJ2-3,CASSFTSGTRADTQYF,TGTGCCAGCAGTTTCACTAGCGGTACGAGGGCAGATACGCAGTATTTT
few,.,TRBV6-1,TRBJ2-7,CASSVLRLVNYEQYF,TGTGCCAGCAGTGTTTTGAGACTAGTCAACTACGAGCAGTACTTC
.,TRBD1,TRBV11-2,TRBJ2-3,CASSSPAGGISDTQYF,TGTGCCAGCAGCTCCCCCGCAGGGGGCATTTCAGATACGCAGTATTTT
.,.,TRBV6-5,TRBJ1-2,CASSYGGALYGYTF,TGTGCCAGCAGTTATGGGGGGGCTCTTTATGGCTACACCTTC
few,.,TRBV6-5,TRBJ1-6,CASSYTPSSYNSPLHF,TGTGCCAGCAGTTACACGCCCAGCTCCTATAATTCACCCCTCCACTTT
few,.,TRBV15,TRBJ2-7,CATSTTRGHHEQYF,TGTGCCACCAGCACTACTCGGGGCCACCACGAGCAGTACTTC
many,.,TRBV3-1,TRBJ2-1,CASTKGWGPRMQQFF,TGTGCCAGCACCAAGGGGTGGGGCCCCCGAATGCAGCAGTTCTTC
.,.,TRBV24-1,TRBJ2-5,CATSSLGGTQYF,TGTGCCACCAGTTCGTTAGGAGGGACCCAGTACTTC
.,TRBD1,TRBV5-1,TRBJ1-2,CASSLGWTGGNYGYTF,TGCGCCAGCAGCTTGGGCTGGACAGGGGGCAACTATGGCTACACCTTC
.,TRBD2,TRBV20-1,TRBJ2-5,CSASQALAGGVF,TGCAGTGCTAGCCAGGCCTTAGCGGGAGGTGTTTTC
many,TRBD2,TRBV5-1,TRBJ2-2,CASSPSGVNTGELFF,TGCGCCAGCAGCCCTAGCGGGGTTAACACCGGGGAGCTGTTTTTT
few,.,TRBV9,TRBJ1-3,CASSAQGPSLGNTIYF,TGTGCCAGCAGCGCACAGGGACCTAGCCTTGGAAACACCATATATTTT
few,.,TRBV3-1,TRBJ2-2,CASSRPLVRSGELFF,TGTGCCAGCAGCCGGCCATTAGTGCGGTCCGGGGAGCTGTTTTTT
.,.,TRBV11-2,TRBJ2-3,CASSTHPGNTQYF,TGTGCCAGCAGCACGCACCCGGGGAATACGCAGTATTTT
.,.,TRBV7-3,TRBJ1-6,CASSLMGVSPLHF,TGTGCCAGCAGCTTAATGGGGGTTTCACCCCTCCACTTT
.,.,TRBV7-3,TRBJ2-1,CASSSPGPYNEQFF,TGTGCCAGCAGCTCCCCGGGTCCCTACAATGAGCAGTTCTTC
.,TRBD2,TRBV10-1,TRBJ2-2,CASSESGLAGVYTGELFF,TGCGCCAGCAGTGAGTCGGGACTAGCGGGAGTTTACACCGGGGAGCTGTTTTTT
.,TRBD1,TRBV18,TRBJ2-5,CASSNRDRGGETQYF,TGTGCCAGCTCAAACCGGGACAGGGGAGGAGAGACCCAGTACTTC
.,.,TRBV9,TRBJ2-7,CASSVASADPYEQYF,TGTGCCAGCAGCGTAGCTAGCGCAGACCCCTACGAGCAGTACTTC
.,.,TRBV7-8,TRBJ2-3,CASSRRGAGTSTDTQYF,TGTGCCAGCAGCCGTCGCGGGGCGGGAACTAGCACAGATACGCAGTATTTT
.,TRBD1,TRBV5-1,TRBJ1-4,CASSWGRAGGSEKLFF,TGCGCCAGCAGCTGGGGCCGGGCAGGGGGTAGTGAAAAACTGTTTTTT
.,.,TRBV7-7,TRBJ2-2,CASSYRLNTGELFF,TGTGCCAGCAGTTATCGACTGAACACCGGGGAGCTGTTTTTT
.,TRBD2,TRBV24-1,TRBJ2-3,CATSDLRGGEPDTQYF,TGTGCCACCAGTGATTTGCGGGGGGGTGAACCAGATACGCAGTATTTT
.,.,TRBV3-1,TRBJ2-7,CASSRRTLSSYEQYF,TGTGCCAGCAGCCGGCGGACACTGAGCTCCTACGAGCAGTACTTC
.,.,TRBV10-3,TRBJ1-2,CAISESGYGNGYTF,TGTGCCATCAGTGAGTCAGGGTACGGCAATGGCTACACCTTC
.,.,TRBV29-1,TRBJ2-4,CSVDYEGGIQYF,TGCAGCGTTGACTATGAGGGGGGCATTCAGTACTTC
few,.,TRBV5-1,TRBJ2-7,CASSLHTPDPSYEQYF,TGCGCCAGCAGCTTACATACACCCGATCCTTCCTACGAGCAGTACTTC
.,TRBD1,TRBV15,TRBJ1-2,CATSRDPHRGSYTF,TGTGCCACCAGCAGAGATCCCCACAGGGGGAGCTACACCTTC
.,.,TRBV5-1,TRBJ2-2,CASSLVGPMNTGELFF,TGCGCCAGCAGCTTGGTGGGACCAATGAACACCGGGGAGCTGTTTTTT
.,.,TRBV12-3/TRBV12-4,TRBJ2-5,CASSFPGSSQETQYF,TGTGCCAGCAGTTTCCCGGGGTCCAGTCAAGAGACCCAGTACTTC
few,TRBD1,TRBV4-1,TRBJ1-1,CASSQVMDRGPFF,TGCGCCAGCAGCCAAGTAATGGACAGGGGACCTTTCTTT
few,TRBD1,TRBV7-2,TRBJ1-4,CASSLTGEGEKLFF,TGTGCCAGCAGCTTGACAGGGGAGGGTGAAAAACTGTTTTTT
few,.,TRBV5-1,TRBJ2-1,CASGGDSSYNEQFF,TGCGCCAGCGGAGGGGACAGCTCCTACAATGAGCAGTTCTTC
once,.,TRBV18,TRBJ2-7,CASSPTEVTGPYEQYF,TGTGCCAGCTCACCCACGGAGGTTACAGGGCCCTACGAGCAGTACTTC